The source of this TCR beta chain is a study of cytomegalovirus exposure and HLA in healthy donors. Study-wide results and limits: In a later analysis, an Asian-associated ancestry cluster reportedly showed fewer N-insertions than the roughly 730-donor mean. There were 150 to 200 TCR beta chains listed as cytomegalovirus-associated. A later examination showed that TCR association rates differed by HLA locus, with DRB1 most and HLA-C fewest. Indistinguishable V segments, including TRBV6-2 and TRBV6-3, were excluded.

Note on this clone: No antigen is known for it.

The CDR3 contains 17 residues. Germline lookup yields CDR1 KGHSH and CDR2 LQKENI. V was clipped by 3 bases and J by 0 bases, with 14 bases between them. Primers included in the PCR were 60 Vbeta and 13 Jbeta primers. TCRdb's copy holds only in-frame clones and misses some; the assay was immunoSEQ multiplex PCR. The sample has 150,000 to 200,000 clones, approximately 81% seen once. The material sequenced was PBMCs. This TCR came from a young woman in good health and CMV-seronegative. This sequence joins TRBV18 and TRBJ2-2; D gene unclear. CDR3 amino acids: CASSPLSDSANTGELFF. The CDR3 DNA reads TGTGCCAGCTCACCTTTGAGCGATTCCGCGAACACCGGGGAGCTGTTTTTT.